These 26 T cell receptor beta chains came from one sample sequenced in a study of shared T cell receptors in the human thymus. Data came from immunoSEQ multiplex PCR; TCRdb stores just in-frame clones and leaves some out. The data contain hundreds of thousands of clones, 80% to 90% of them singletons. These data also formed part of another study, on human thymus T cells.

Sequenced material: thymocytes. The receptors derive from a girl younger than two with a congenital heart defect.

The rearrangement links TRBV14 to TRBJ1-1; the D is unclear. V was cut by 5 bases and J by 7 bases, with 14 bases left in between. Germline lookup yields CDR1 SGHDN and CDR2 FVKESK. The CDR3 totals 13 residues. CDR3 nucleotide sequence: TGTGCCAGCAGCTCCGAGGAGGTATTTGAAGCTTTCTTT. Translation: CASSSEEVFEAFF.

This clone was observed a single time. DNA of the CDR3: TGTGCCAGCAGTGAGCTGGACAGGGGGGGCGCAGATACGCAGTATTTT. Its translation is CASSELDRGGADTQYF. This chain joins TRBV6-1 and TRBJ2-3; 10 bases are shared with TRBD1. Losses at the gene ends were 3 bases for V and 4 bases for J; bases not matched to a gene: 7. Germline V gene lookup returns CDR1 MNHNS and CDR2 SASEGT. The CDR3 contains 16 residues.

The V and J genes are TRBV7-6 and TRBJ2-3, with D perhaps TRBD2 (6 bases). This CDR3 has 18 amino acids. Germline V gene lookup returns CDR1 SGHVS and CDR2 FNYEAQ. Trimming left V 1 base short and J 0 bases short, with 17 bases between. For the CDR3, the DNA is TGTGCCAGCAGCTTAGTGGTCGGGACTTTTTCAAGCACAGATACGCAGTATTTT. Amino acids: CASSLVVGTFSSTDTQYF.

This clone was picked up a small number of times. The chain employs TRBV10-3 and TRBJ1-5; possible D gene TRBD1, 6 bases. There are 15 residues in the CDR3. Between the trimmed V and J ends, which lost 8 bases and 8 bases, there was a span of 22 bases. Per germline, CDR1 ENHRY and CDR2 SYGVKD. DNA of the CDR3: TGTGCCATCGCCAACAGGGAGGGTATCTTGGAGCCCCAGCATTTT. Its protein is CAIANREGILEPQHF.

This sequence joins TRBV7-6 and TRBJ1-1; D is uncertain. CDR3 length equals 14 residues. Trimming removed 3 bases at V and 1 base at J, with 9 bases between. CDR1 is SGHVS, CDR2 FNYEAQ, per germline. The CDR3 DNA follows: TGTGCCAGCAGCTTGCAGACTTCGAACACTGAAGCTTTCTTT. It specifies CASSLQTSNTEAFF.

The chain has TRBV9 and TRBJ2-2, with a tentative D call TRBD1 (6 bases). Germline assignment: CDR1 SGDLS and CDR2 YYNGEE. Trimming took 0 bases from V and 4 from J, leaving 10 bases between them. CDR3 length equals 15 residues. Here the CDR3 DNA reads TGTGCCAGCAGCGTAGGACAGGTGGTCACCGGGGAGCTGTTTTTT. Residues: CASSVGQVVTGELFF. Complete variable domain (other parts from reference TRBV9 and TRBJ2-2): DSGVTQTPKHLITATGQRVTLRCSPRSGDLSVYWYQQSLDQGLQFLIQYYNGEERAKGNILERFSAQQFPDLHSELNLSSLELGDSALYFCASSVGQVVTGELFFGEGSRLTVL.

The J gene is TRBJ1-1, the V gene TRBV5-1, with D hard to call. CDR1 and CDR2 from the germline V gene are SGHRS and YFSETQ. The V end lost 6 bases, the J end lost 1 base, and 7 bases lay between the germline ends. This CDR3 region has 12 residues. The CDR3 sequence is CASKHGNTEAFF. The CDR3 DNA follows: TGCGCCAGCAAACATGGGAACACTGAAGCTTTCTTT.

This clone was detected a few times. This specimen includes other DNA sequences encoding the same CDR3. This chain connects TRBV29-1 to TRBJ1-2; D perhaps matches TRBD1 (6 bases). CDR1 is SQVTM and CDR2 is ANQGSEA in the germline V gene. This CDR3 is 12 amino acids long. V was clipped by 4 bases and J by 4 bases, with 10 bases between them. DNA for the CDR3: TGCAGCGTTGTGACAGGATTCTATGGCTACACCTTC. Protein: CSVVTGFYGYTF. The whole variable domain, filled in from reference TRBV29-1 and TRBJ1-2, reads SAVISQKPSRDICQRGTSLTIQCQVDSQVTMMFWYRQQPGQSLTLIATANQGSEATYESGFVIDKFPISRPNLTFSTLTVSNMSPEDSSIYLCSVVTGFYGYTFGSGTRLTVV.

The chain links TRBV19 to TRBJ2-4; possible D gene TRBD2, 5 bases. CDR1 and CDR2 (germline): LNHDA, SQIVND (reference sequence). This CDR3 comprises 14 residues. V was pared by 7 bases and J by 2 bases, with 12 bases between. CDR3 in amino acids: CASKEGRTKNIQYF. For the CDR3, the DNA is TGTGCCAGTAAAGAGGGAAGGACCAAAAACATTCAGTACTTC.

The rearrangement links TRBV13 to TRBJ1-2, with D possibly being TRBD1 (6 bases). Germline values: CDR1 PRHDT, CDR2 FYEKMQ (reference sequence). Between the trimmed V and J ends, which lost 4 bases and 0 bases, there was a span of 24 bases. This CDR3 comprises 19 residues. As DNA, the CDR3 is TGTGCCAGCAGCTCAACGGCTGTCGGGGGGCGAGGGACTAACTATGGCTACACCTTC. It is translated as CASSSTAVGGRGTNYGYTF.

This clone was picked up a small number of times. The rearrangement links TRBV11-2 to TRBJ1-2, with 7 bases that match TRBD1. The CDR3 has 16 amino acids. The V and J ends lost 1 base and 2 bases, in that order; junction bases with no gene match: 7. Germline V gene sequence: CDR1 SGHAT, CDR2 FQNNGV. This chain's CDR3 is CASSLATGAINYGYTF. The CDR3 nucleotides are TGTGCCAGCAGCTTAGCTACAGGGGCGATAAACTATGGCTACACCTTC.

J is TRBJ2-5 and V is TRBV6-1; possibly TRBD2 for D (5 bases). Germline-derived CDR1 and CDR2 are MNHNS and SASEGT. V lost 7 bases to trimming and J lost 2 bases, with 11 bases between them. This CDR3 has 13 residues. CDR3 region: CASKSGNQETQYF. Written as DNA, the CDR3 is TGTGCCAGCAAGAGCGGAAATCAAGAGACCCAGTACTTC.

The J gene is TRBJ1-2, the V gene TRBV27; D not resolved. Germline values: CDR1 MNHEY, CDR2 SMNVEV (reference sequence). Trimming pared 7 bases from V and 0 bases from J, leaving 12 bases between. The CDR3 sequence is 14 residues long. The CDR3 DNA is TGTGCCAGCAAGGTGGGAGGCCCTAACTATGGCTACACCTTC. Translated, it gives CASKVGGPNYGYTF.

The chain uses TRBV7-9 and TRBJ1-2; D ambiguous. The CDR3 is 18 amino acids. Germline V CDR1 and CDR2: SEHNR, FQNEAQ (reference sequence). V gave up 5 bases and J gave up 2 bases, with 24 bases separating them. The chain's CDR3 is CASSVFRFWAGRNYGYTF. DNA of the CDR3: TGTGCCAGCAGCGTCTTCCGTTTTTGGGCAGGCAGAAACTATGGCTACACCTTC.

This clone was counted once. An end of the junction does not agree with germline; a read error may underlie this. Other nucleotide sequences in the sample specify the same CDR3. The chain combines TRBV6-1 with TRBJ1-6; D gene ambiguous. The CDR3 extends over 12 amino acids. CDR1 and CDR2 (germline): MNHNS, SASEGT. The CDR3 here is CASEYSNSPLHF. CDR3 DNA: TGTGCCAGCGAGTATTCTAATTCCCCCCTCCACTTT.

V and J are TRBV30 and TRBJ2-1, with D tentatively TRBD1 (5 bases). In germline, CDR1 is GTSNPN, CDR2 SVGIG (reference sequence). The CDR3 is 15 amino acids. V lost 8 bases, J lost 8 bases, and 25 bases lay in between. Here the CDR3 reads CAGAAPTWGAYEQFF. DNA for the CDR3: TGTGCCGGGGCCGCGCCCACCTGGGGCGCATATGAGCAGTTCTTC.

There are a few counts of this clone. Different DNA sequences within this sample yield the same CDR3. The rearrangement uses TRBV28 and TRBJ1-6, with TRBD1 as a possible D gene (6 bases). Germline assignment: CDR1 MDHEN and CDR2 SYDVKM. Trimming pared 6 bases from V and 2 bases from J, leaving 20 bases between. The CDR3 loop spans 18 amino acids. The CDR3 bases are TGTGCCAGCAGATCCGGGACACCAACCCTAGCCTATAATTCACCCCTCCACTTT. This gives the protein CASRSGTPTLAYNSPLHF.

The V and J genes are TRBV27 and TRBJ1-5; possible D gene TRBD1, 5 bases. Germline CDR1 MNHEY, CDR2 SMNVEV (reference sequence). Trimming left V 6 bases short and J 0 bases short, with 15 bases between. The CDR3 extends over 16 amino acids. CDR3 amino acids: CASSPLTAYSNQPQHF. The CDR3 nucleotides are TGTGCCAGCAGCCCCTTGACAGCCTATAGCAATCAGCCCCAGCATTTT.

J is TRBJ2-2 and V is TRBV5-6; the D gene is possibly TRBD1 (6 bases). V was trimmed by 0 bases and J by 6 bases, leaving 9 bases between them. Germline V gives CDR1 SGHDT, CDR2 YYEEEE. The CDR3 runs to 14 residues. The chain's CDR3 is CASSLGTGSGELFF. In DNA form, the CDR3 reads TGTGCCAGCAGCTTGGGAACAGGGTCCGGGGAGCTGTTTTTT.

This clone was seen once. V and J are TRBV7-9 and TRBJ1-6, with a possible D match to TRBD1 (6 bases). V was clipped by 3 bases and J by 14 bases, with 23 bases between them. The CDR3 has 16 residues. CDR1 and CDR2 from the germline V gene are SEHNR and FQNEAQ (reference sequence). The DNA for the CDR3 is TGTGCCAGCAGCTTCCACGGGACACCCTATAATCGGGCCCTCCACTTT. Its translation is CASSFHGTPYNRALHF.

This chain links TRBV7-6 with TRBJ2-2; tentatively, D is TRBD1 (5 bases). CDR3 size: 16 residues. Germline V CDR1 and CDR2: SGHVS, FNYEAQ. V was pared by 5 bases and J by 4 bases, with 17 bases between. The chain's CDR3 is CASSPQDVQGTGELFF. CDR3 coding DNA: TGTGCCAGCAGCCCACAGGACGTTCAGGGCACCGGGGAGCTGTTTTTT.

V usage is TRBV2 and J usage is TRBJ2-7, with D possibly TRBD1 on 6 matching bases. V was cut by 10 bases and J by 0 bases, with 19 bases left in between. The CDR3 contains 15 residues. Germline CDR1 SNHLY, CDR2 FYNNEI. The CDR3: CATKCNRVNSYEQYF. The CDR3 DNA reads TGTGCCACCAAATGCAACAGGGTAAACTCCTACGAGCAGTACTTC.

The rearrangement joins TRBV6-1 to TRBJ1-1; TRBD1 is a possible D gene (6 bases). V lost 3 bases to trimming and J lost 3 bases, with 23 bases between them. CDR1 and CDR2 from the germline V gene are MNHNS and SASEGT. The CDR3 is made up of 18 amino acids. CDR3 sequence reads: CASSDSVGWTANDTEAFF. CDR3 bases: TGTGCCAGCAGTGATAGCGTGGGTTGGACAGCGAATGACACTGAAGCTTTCTTT.

This clone has only one observation. The chain joins TRBV10-3 to TRBJ2-1; 7 bases line up with TRBD1. The V gene end was trimmed by 0 bases and the J gene end by 8 bases; junction bases not matched to a gene: 16. CDR3 size: 18 residues. In germline, CDR1 is ENHRY, CDR2 SYGVKD. The CDR3 is CAISESARQGKRGDEQFF. Written as DNA, the CDR3 is TGTGCCATCAGTGAGTCAGCCAGACAGGGAAAAAGGGGAGATGAGCAGTTCTTC.

The chain carries TRBV20-1 and TRBJ1-3, with D uncertain. CDR1 and CDR2 (germline): DFQATT, SNEGSKA (reference sequence). Trimming removed 0 bases from V and 12 bases from J, with 9 bases in between. This CDR3 has 11 residues. CDR3 DNA: TGCAGTGCTAGAGATCCGAGGAACATATATTTT. It yields the protein CSARDPRNIYF.

V and J are TRBV5-6 and TRBJ1-1; TRBD1 is a possible D gene (5 bases). This CDR3 contains 17 residues. Trimming removed 1 base at V and 7 bases at J, with 23 bases between. CDR1 SGHDT and CDR2 YYEEEE come from the germline V gene. The CDR3 bases are TGTGCCAGCAGCTTGTACCCAGGGTCTGTATCAGACGTTGAAGCTTTCTTT. This gives the protein CASSLYPGSVSDVEAFF.